This T cell receptor (beta chain) came from a study of cytomegalovirus exposure and HLA in healthy donors. General observations from the study: Associated with cytomegalovirus, according to the listing, were 170 or so TCR beta chains. CMV antigen specificity was confirmed in vitro for three CMV-associated chains.

For this clone: Its antigen is still unknown.

Method: immunoSEQ multiplex PCR; TCRdb's copy keeps in-frame clones and lacks some. The table lists roughly 300,000 clones, about 90% of them singletons. The source of this sequence is a woman under 40 in good health and CMV-seropositive. The sample taken for sequencing was PBMCs.

Here the CDR3 reads CAWSGQGGETQYF. The CDR3 DNA reads TGTGCCTGGAGCGGACAGGGAGGGGAGACCCAGTACTTC. The genes are TRBV30 and TRBJ2-5, with D possibly being TRBD1 (8 bases). CDR1 is GTSNPN and CDR2 is SVGIG in the germline V gene (reference sequence). The CDR3 consists of 13 residues. Trimming shortened V by 3 bases and J by 5 bases, and 13 bases separated the two germline ends.